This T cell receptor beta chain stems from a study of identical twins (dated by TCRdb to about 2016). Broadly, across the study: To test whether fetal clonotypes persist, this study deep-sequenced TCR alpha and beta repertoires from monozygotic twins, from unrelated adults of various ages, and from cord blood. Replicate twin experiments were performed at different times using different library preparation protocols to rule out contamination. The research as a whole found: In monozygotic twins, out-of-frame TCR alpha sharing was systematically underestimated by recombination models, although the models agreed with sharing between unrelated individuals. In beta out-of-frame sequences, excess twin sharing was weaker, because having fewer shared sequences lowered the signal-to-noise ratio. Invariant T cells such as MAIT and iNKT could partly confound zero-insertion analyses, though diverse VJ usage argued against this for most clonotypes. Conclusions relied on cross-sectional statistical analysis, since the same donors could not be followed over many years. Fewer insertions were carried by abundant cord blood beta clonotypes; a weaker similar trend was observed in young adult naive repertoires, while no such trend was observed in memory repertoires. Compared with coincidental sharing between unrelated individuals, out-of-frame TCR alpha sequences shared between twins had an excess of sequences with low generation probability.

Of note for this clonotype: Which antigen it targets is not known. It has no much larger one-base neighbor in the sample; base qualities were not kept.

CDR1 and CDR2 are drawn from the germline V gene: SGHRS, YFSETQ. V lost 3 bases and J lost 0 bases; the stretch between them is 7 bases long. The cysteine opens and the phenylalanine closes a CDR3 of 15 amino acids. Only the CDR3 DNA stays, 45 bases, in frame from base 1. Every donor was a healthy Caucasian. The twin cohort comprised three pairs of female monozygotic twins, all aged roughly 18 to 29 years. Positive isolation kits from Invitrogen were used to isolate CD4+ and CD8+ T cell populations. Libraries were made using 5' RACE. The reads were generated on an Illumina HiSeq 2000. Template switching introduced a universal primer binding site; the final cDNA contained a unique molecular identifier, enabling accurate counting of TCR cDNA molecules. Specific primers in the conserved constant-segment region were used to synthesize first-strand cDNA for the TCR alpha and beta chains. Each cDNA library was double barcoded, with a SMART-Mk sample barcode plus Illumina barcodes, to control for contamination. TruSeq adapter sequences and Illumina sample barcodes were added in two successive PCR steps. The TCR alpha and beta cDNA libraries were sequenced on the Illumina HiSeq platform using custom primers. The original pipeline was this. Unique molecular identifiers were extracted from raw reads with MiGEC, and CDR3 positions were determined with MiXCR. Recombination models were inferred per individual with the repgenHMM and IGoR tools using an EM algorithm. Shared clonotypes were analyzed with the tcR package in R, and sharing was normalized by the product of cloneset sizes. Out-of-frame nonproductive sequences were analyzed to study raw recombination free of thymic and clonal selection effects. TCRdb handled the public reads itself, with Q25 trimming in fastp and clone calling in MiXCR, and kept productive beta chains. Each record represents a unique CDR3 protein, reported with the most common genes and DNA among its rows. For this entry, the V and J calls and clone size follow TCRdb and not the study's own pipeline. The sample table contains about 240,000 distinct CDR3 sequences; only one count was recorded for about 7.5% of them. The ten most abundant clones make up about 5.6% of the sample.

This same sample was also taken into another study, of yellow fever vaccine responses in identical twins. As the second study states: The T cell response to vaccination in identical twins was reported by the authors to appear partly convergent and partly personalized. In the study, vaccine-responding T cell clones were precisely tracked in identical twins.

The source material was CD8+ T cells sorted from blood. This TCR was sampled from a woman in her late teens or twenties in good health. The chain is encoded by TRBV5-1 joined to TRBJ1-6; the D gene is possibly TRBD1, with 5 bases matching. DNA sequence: TGCGCCAGCAGCTCCGACAGCTCCTATAATTCACCCCTCCACTTT. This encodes CASSSDSSYNSPLHF.